This T cell receptor (beta chain) came from a study of cytomegalovirus exposure and HLA in healthy donors. The CDR3 loop spans 14 amino acids. Per germline, CDR1 GTSNPN and CDR2 SVGIG (reference sequence). V was shortened by 1 base and J by 2 bases, with 11 bases between the two germline ends. TCRdb's table, derived via immunoSEQ multiplex PCR, lists solely in-frame clones and lacks some. Of 250,000 to 400,000 clones listed, roughly 87% are singletons. This chain uses TRBV30 with TRBJ1-1; D remains ambiguous. This receptor was taken from a man younger than 40 in good health and CMV-seronegative. Sequencing input: PBMCs. CDR3 sequence (DNA): TGTGCCTGGAGTGCCCCCGGGGATAACACTGAAGCTTTCTTT. This gives the protein CAWSAPGDNTEAFF.